This T cell receptor (beta chain) was documented in a study of memory CD4+ T cells and cytomegalovirus serostatus. Method: immunoSEQ multiplex PCR; TCRdb's copy keeps in-frame clones and lacks some. This table has about 41,000 clones, more than 75% appearing once. Concerning this clone itself: Its specificity is unknown.

Germline assignment: CDR1 MNHEY and CDR2 SMNVEV (reference sequence). The V and J ends lost 2 bases and 5 bases respectively, with 10 bases between them. The CDR3 length is 13 residues. Study results and caveats: The CMV-associated TCR signature appears largely within the CD4+ memory repertoire.

Single viable CD3+CD4+CD8-CD45RO+ cells were sorted as the memory CD4+ T cells. Donors' CMV status reflects serum IgG against pp150, pp28, p38, p52. CD4+ T cells were isolated by positive magnetic selection. The chain combines TRBV27 with TRBJ2-7; weak D call: TRBD1 (6 bases). Sequences were obtained from memory CD4+ T cells from blood. This receptor was taken from an adult in good health and CMV-seronegative. The CDR3 DNA follows: TGTGCCAGCAGTTTAGAACAGGGAAACGAGCAGTACTTC. This codes for CASSLEQGNEQYF.